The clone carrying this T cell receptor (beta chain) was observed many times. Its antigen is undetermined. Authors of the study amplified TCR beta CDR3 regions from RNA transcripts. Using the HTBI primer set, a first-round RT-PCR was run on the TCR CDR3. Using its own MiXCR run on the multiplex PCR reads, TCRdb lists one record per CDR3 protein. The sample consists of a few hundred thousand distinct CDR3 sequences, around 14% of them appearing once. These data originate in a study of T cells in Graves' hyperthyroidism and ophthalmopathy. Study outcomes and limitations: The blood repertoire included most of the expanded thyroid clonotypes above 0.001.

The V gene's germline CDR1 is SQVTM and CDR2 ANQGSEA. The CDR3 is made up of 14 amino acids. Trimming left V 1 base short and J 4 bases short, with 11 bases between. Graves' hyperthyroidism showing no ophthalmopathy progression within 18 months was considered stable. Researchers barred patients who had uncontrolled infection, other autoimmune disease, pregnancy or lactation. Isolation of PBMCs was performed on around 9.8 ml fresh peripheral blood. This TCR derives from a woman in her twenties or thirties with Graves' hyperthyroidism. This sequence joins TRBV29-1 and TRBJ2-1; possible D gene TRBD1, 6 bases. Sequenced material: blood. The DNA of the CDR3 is TGCAGCGTTGAAGGGGGGCAGGGTTACAATGAGCAGTTCTTC. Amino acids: CSVEGGQGYNEQFF.